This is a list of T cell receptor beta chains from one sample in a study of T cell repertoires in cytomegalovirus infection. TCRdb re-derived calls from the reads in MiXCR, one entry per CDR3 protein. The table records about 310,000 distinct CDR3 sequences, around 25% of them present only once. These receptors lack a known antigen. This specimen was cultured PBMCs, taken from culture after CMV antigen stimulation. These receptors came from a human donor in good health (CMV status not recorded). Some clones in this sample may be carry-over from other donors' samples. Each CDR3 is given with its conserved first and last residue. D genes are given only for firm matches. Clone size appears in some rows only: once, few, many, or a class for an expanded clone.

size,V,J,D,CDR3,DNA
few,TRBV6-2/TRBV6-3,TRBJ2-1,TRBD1,CASRPIRKGTDQPQYRFF,TGTGCCAGCAGACCTATACGAAAGGGGACAGACCAGCCTCAATATCGGTTCTTC
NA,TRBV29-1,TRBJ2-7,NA,CSVGGTGGTNEQYF,TGCAGCGTTGGTGGAACAGGGGGGACTAACGAGCAGTACTTC
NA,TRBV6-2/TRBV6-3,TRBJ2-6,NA,CASSYAGAGANVLTF,TGTGCCAGCAGTTATGCAGGGGCTGGAGCCAACGTCCTGACTTTC
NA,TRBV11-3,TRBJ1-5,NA,CASSFFLGRVSNQPQHF,TGTGCCAGCAGCTTCTTCCTTGGCAGGGTTAGCAATCAGCCCCAGCATTTT
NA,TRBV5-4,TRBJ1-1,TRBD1,CASSEDRGGTEAFF,TGTGCCAGCAGCGAGGACAGGGGTGGCACTGAAGCTTTCTTT
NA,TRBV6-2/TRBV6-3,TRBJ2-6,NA,CASSSGTTSGANVLTF,TGTGCCAGCAGTTCCGGGACAACCTCTGGGGCCAACGTCCTGACTTTC
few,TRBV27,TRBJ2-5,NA,CASSLWFGETQYF,TGTGCCAGCAGTTTATGGTTCGGGGAGACCCAGTACTTC
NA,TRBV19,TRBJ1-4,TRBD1,CASGRGNPTNEKLFF,TGTGCCAGTGGCAGGGGGAACCCAACTAATGAAAAACTGTTTTTT
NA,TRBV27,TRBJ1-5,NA,CASSLFRGPNQPQHF,TGTGCCAGCAGTTTATTTAGAGGGCCCAATCAGCCCCAGCATTTT
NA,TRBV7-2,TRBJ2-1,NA,CASSLLASNEQFF,TGTGCCAGCAGCTTACTAGCTTCTAATGAGCAGTTCTTC
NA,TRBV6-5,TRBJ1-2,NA,CASSYASMRERREDF,TGTGCCAGCAGTTACGCCAGTATGAGGGAGAGGCGAGAGGATTTC
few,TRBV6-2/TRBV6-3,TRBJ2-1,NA,CASSYSRVQPEQFF,TGTGCCAGCAGTTACTCGAGAGTTCAGCCGGAGCAGTTCTTC
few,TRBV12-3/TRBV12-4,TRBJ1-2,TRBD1,CASSHRGSYGYTF,TGTGCCAGCAGTCACAGGGGCTCCTATGGCTACACCTTC
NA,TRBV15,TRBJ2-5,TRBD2,CATSRAKLAGEETQYF,TGTGCCACCAGCAGAGCCAAACTAGCGGGAGAAGAGACCCAGTACTTC
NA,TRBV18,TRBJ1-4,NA,CASSPMSARGEKLFF,TGTGCCAGCTCACCAATGAGCGCAAGAGGTGAAAAACTGTTTTTT
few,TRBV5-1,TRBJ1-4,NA,CASSPGDSATNEKLFF,TGCGCCAGCAGCCCTGGCGACAGCGCAACTAATGAAAAACTGTTTTTT
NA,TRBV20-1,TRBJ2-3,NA,CSAGDNPGSTDTQYF,TGCAGTGCTGGCGATAACCCGGGGTCCACAGATACGCAGTATTTT
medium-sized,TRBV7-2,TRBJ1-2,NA,CASSEGPGPNYGYTF,TGTGCCAGCAGCGAAGGCCCAGGGCCTAACTATGGCTACACCTTC
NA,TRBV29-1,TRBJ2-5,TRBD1,CSAEQGGQETQYF,TGCAGCGCAGAACAGGGGGGCCAAGAGACCCAGTACTTC
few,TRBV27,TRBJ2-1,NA,CASSLIRHRSYNEQFF,TGTGCCAGCAGTTTAATCAGGCACCGGTCCTACAATGAGCAGTTCTTC
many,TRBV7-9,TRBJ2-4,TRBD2,CASSPLPGLNAGNIQYF,TGTGCCAGCAGCCCTTTACCGGGACTAAATGCGGGAAACATTCAGTACTTC
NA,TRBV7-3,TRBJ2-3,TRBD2,CASSQLAGGLDTQYF,TGTGCCAGCAGCCAACTAGCGGGAGGGCTGGATACGCAGTATTTT
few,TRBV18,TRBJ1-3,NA,CASSPPAGAGNTIYF,TGTGCCAGCTCACCACCGGCAGGGGCTGGAAACACCATATATTTT
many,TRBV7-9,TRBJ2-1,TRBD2,CASGRGLAMWDEQFF,TGTGCCAGCGGCAGGGGACTAGCGATGTGGGATGAGCAGTTCTTC
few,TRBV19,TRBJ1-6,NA,CASSPEGLKPLHF,TGTGCCAGTAGCCCAGAGGGCCTCAAGCCCCTCCACTTT
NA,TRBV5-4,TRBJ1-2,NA,CASRPPGQTAYGYTF,TGTGCCAGCAGGCCACCGGGACAAACAGCCTATGGCTACACCTTC
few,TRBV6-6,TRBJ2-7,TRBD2,CASSYGGLAGGRSYEQYF,TGTGCCAGCAGTTACGGGGGACTAGCGGGAGGCCGCTCCTACGAGCAGTACTTC
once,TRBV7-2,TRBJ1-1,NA,CASSLVGGQTEAFF,TGTGCCAGCAGCTTAGTTGGGGGGCAGACTGAAGCTTTCTTT
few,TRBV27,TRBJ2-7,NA,CASSLTGGQVYEQYF,TGTGCCAGCAGTTTGACTGGGGGCCAGGTCTACGAGCAGTACTTC
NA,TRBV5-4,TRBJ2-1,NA,CASSLLLNNEQFF,TGTGCCAGCAGCTTGTTGCTGAACAATGAGCAGTTCTTC
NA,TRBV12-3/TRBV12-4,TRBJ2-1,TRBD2,CAGREGYNEQFF,TGTGCCGGACGGGAGGGGTATAATGAGCAGTTCTTC
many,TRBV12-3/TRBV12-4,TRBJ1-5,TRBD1,CASSNGQGGQPQHF,TGTGCCAGCAGTAACGGACAGGGAGGACAGCCCCAGCATTTT
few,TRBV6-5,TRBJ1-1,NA,CASSLTSWGEAFF,TGTGCCAGCAGTCTGACCTCCTGGGGTGAAGCTTTCTTT
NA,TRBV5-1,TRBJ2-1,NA,CASSLAVGVSNEQFF,TGCGCCAGCAGCTTGGCGGTGGGGGTGTCCAATGAGCAGTTCTTC
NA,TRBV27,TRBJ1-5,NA,CASSLYGAFNQPQHF,TGTGCCAGCAGTTTATATGGGGCGTTCAATCAGCCCCAGCATTTT
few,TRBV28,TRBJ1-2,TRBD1,CASSRSGGGYGYTF,TGTGCCAGCAGCCGGTCAGGGGGAGGCTATGGCTACACCTTC
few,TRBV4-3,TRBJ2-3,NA,CASSQDGTSTDTQYF,TGCGCCAGCAGCCAAGACGGGACTAGCACAGATACGCAGTATTTT
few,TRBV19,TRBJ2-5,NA,CASSRYGQLQETQYF,TGTGCCAGTAGTAGGTACGGACAGCTCCAAGAGACCCAGTACTTC
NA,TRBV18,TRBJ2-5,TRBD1,CASSPTGAQETQYF,TGTGCCAGCTCACCAACAGGGGCCCAAGAGACCCAGTACTTC
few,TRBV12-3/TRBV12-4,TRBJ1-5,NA,CASSFQLNQPQHF,TGTGCCAGCAGTTTCCAGTTAAATCAGCCCCAGCATTTT
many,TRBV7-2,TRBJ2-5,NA,CASSLGSGSQETQYF,TGTGCCAGCAGCTTAGGATCGGGATCCCAAGAGACCCAGTACTTC
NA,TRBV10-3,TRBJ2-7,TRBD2,CAIRAGLAEQQYF,TGTGCCATCAGGGCAGGACTAGCCGAGCAGCAGTACTTC
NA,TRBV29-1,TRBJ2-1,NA,CSVQIPSLSYNEQFF,TGCAGCGTTCAAATACCTAGCCTCTCCTACAATGAGCAGTTCTTC
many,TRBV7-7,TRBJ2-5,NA,CASSQGGSQETQYF,TGTGCTAGCAGCCAGGGGGGCTCACAAGAGACCCAGTACTTC
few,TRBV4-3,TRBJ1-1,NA,CASSQDRGGWHTEAFF,TGCGCCAGCAGCCAAGATAGAGGCGGTTGGCACACTGAAGCTTTCTTT
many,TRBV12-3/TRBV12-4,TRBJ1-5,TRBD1,CASSSGQGFDQPQHF,TGTGCCAGCAGTTCGGGACAGGGTTTCGATCAGCCCCAGCATTTT
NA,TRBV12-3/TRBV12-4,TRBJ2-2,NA,CASTSLVGDTGELFF,TGTGCCAGCACTAGCCTCGTAGGGGACACCGGGGAGCTGTTTTTT
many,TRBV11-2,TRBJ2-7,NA,CASSFLYEQYF,TGTGCCAGCAGCTTTCTCTACGAGCAGTACTTC
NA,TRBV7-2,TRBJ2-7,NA,CASSLYEVLEQYF,TGTGCCAGCAGCTTGTACGAGGTGCTGGAGCAGTACTTC
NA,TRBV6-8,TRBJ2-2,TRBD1,CASRGYRGLNTGELFF,TGTGCCAGCAGGGGCTACAGGGGATTAAACACCGGGGAGCTGTTTTTT
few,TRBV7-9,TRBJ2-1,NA,CASRAIGISYNEQFF,TGTGCCAGCAGGGCGATTGGGATCTCCTACAATGAGCAGTTCTTC
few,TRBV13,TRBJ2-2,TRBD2,CASSSVGLAGEVGELFF,TGTGCCAGCAGCTCGGTCGGACTAGCGGGAGAGGTCGGGGAGCTGTTTTTT
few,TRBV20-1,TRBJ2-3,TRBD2,CSARGYRAGGGTDTQYF,TGCAGTGCTAGAGGGTATAGGGCGGGAGGTGGCACAGATACGCAGTATTTT